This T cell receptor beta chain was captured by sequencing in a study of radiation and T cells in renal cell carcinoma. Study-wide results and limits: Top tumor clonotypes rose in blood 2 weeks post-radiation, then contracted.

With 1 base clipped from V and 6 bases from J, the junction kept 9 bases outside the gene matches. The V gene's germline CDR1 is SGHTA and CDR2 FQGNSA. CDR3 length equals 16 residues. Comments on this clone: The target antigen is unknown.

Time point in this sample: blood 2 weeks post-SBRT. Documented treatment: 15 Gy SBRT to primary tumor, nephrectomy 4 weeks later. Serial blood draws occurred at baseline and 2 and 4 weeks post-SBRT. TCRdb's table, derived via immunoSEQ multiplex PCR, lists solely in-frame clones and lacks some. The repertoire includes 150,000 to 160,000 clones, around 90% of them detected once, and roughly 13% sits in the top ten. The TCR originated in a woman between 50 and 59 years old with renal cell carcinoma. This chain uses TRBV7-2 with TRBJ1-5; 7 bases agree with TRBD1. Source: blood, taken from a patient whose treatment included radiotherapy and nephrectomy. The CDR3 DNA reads TGTGCCAGCAGCTTAGAATCTTACAGGGGAAGTCAGCCCCAGCATTTT. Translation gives CASSLESYRGSQPQHF.